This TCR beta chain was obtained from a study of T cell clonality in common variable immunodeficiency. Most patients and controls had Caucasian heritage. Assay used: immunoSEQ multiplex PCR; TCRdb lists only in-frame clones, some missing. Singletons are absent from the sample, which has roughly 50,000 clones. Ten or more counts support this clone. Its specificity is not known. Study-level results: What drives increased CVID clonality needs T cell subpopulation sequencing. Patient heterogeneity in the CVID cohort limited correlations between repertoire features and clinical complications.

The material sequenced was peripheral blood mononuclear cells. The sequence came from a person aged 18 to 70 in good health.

The CDR3 spells CASRRQGNTEAFF. CDR3 bases read: TGTGCCAGCCGCAGACAGGGGAACACTGAA. The V and J genes are TRBV18 and TRBJ1-1; 7 nucleotides agree with TRBD1. Read sequence stops 3 residues before the CDR3 end, and the germline J gene provides the missing end. Germline values: CDR1 KGHSH, CDR2 LQKENI. V lost 8 bases and J lost 1; bases outside the gene matches: 4. The CDR3 totals 13 residues.